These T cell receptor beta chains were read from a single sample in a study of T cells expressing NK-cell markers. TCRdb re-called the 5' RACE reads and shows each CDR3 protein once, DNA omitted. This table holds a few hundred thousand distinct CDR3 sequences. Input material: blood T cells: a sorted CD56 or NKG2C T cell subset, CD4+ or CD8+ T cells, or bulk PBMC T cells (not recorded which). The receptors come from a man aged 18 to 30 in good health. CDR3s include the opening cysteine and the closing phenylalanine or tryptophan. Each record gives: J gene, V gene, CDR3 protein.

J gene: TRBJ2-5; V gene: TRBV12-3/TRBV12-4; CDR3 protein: CASSFGAGAETQYF
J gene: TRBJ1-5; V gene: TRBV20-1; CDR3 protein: CSAREQPSAQPQHF
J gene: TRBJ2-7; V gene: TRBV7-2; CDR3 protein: CASSDAGRKEQYF
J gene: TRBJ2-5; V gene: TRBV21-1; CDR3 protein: CASSTPRTETLYQETQYF
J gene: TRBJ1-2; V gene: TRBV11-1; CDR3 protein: CASSPTLTDNYGYTF
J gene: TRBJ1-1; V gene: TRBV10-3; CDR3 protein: CAITKQGPKLNTEAFF
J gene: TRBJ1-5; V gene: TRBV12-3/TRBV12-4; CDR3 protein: CASILGGGSNQPQHF
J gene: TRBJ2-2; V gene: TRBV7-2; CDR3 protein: CASSSRGGELFF
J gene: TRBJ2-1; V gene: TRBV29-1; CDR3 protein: CSVEGLARSYNEQFF
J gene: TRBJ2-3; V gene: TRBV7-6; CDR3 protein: CASSLISGRGLGTDTQYF
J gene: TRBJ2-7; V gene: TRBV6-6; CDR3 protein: CASRSNRGYEQYF
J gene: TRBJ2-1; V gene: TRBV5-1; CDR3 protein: CASSPMRQGASYNEQFF
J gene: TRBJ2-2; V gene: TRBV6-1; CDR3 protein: CASIPTGTSGSGTGELFF